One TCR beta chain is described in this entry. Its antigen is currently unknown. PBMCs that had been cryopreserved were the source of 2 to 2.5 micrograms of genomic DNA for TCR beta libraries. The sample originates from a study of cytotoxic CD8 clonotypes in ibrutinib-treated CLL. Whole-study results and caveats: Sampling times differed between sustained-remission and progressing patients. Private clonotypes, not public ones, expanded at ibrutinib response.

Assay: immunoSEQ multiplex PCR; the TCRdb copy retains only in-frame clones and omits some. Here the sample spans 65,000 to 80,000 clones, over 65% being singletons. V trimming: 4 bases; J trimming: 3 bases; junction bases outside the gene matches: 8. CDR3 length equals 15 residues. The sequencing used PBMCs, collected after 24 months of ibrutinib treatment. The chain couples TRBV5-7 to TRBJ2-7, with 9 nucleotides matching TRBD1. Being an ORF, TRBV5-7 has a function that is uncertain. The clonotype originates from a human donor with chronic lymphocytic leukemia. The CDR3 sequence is CASSNPGQGIYEQYF. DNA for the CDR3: TGTGCCAGCAGCAATCCGGGACAGGGCATCTACGAGCAGTACTTC.